This TCR beta chain was profiled in a study of tissue T cells after allogeneic stem cell transplantation. Time point: mouse harvest day 7 after allogeneic transplant. The graft held 10^6 splenic CD5+ T cells and 10^7 T-cell-depleted bone marrow cells. This clone was found a few times. Antigen unknown. The listed genes are named as in mouse. The read falls 1 residue short of the CDR3 end, and the missing part is taken from the germline J gene. Notes on the study in general: Motif-based clustering found tissue-specific repertoire signatures shared across patients, though few clones were shared.

There are 16 residues in the CDR3. V shed 4 bases and J 5 bases; nucleotides not matched to a gene: 7. Looked up from germline, CDR1 is LGHNA and CDR2 is YNLKQL (reference sequence). Generated by immunoSEQ multiplex PCR, the TCRdb table keeps only in-frame clones and is missing some. The sample gives more than 4,000 clones, 45% to 55% of which show up once; 8% to 8.5% is in the top ten. Material for sequencing was lymph node tissue. The chain uses TRBV5 and TRBJ2-5; 12 nucleotides align to TRBD1. The TCR comes from a female BALB/c mouse given C57BL/6 T cells with graft-versus-host disease after an allogeneic hematopoietic cell transplant. CDR3 DNA (partial): TGTGCCAGCAGCCGGGACAGGGGGCACGTAGGAGACACCCAGTAC. Protein: CASSRDRGHVGDTQY. The full CDR3 reads CASSRDRGHVGDTQYF.